The rows below give T cell receptor beta chains drawn from one sample of a study of blood T cell repertoires in COVID-19. Clones were read by immunoSEQ multiplex PCR, and TCRdb kept only the in-frame ones, dropping some. The sample contains some 180,000 clones, roughly 80% of which appear only once. Sequenced input: peripheral blood. Receptors were obtained from a man between 50 and 59 years old who had recovered from COVID-19. Both conserved end residues are part of each CDR3. A D gene is named only where the DNA matches it firmly. Not all rows give a size; the values are once, few, many and, for expanded clones, a class.

d_call: .; j_call: TRBJ2-1; clone_size: .; v_call: TRBV5-5; cdr3_length: 16; cdr3_nt: TGTGCCAGCAGCTTTATTAGGGCTTCTCTAGGGGATGAGCAGTTCTTC; cdr3_aa: CASSFIRASLGDEQFF
d_call: TRBD1; j_call: TRBJ1-5; clone_size: .; v_call: TRBV7-2; cdr3_length: 16; cdr3_nt: TGTGCCAGCAGCTTAACAGGGGCGCATAGCAATCAGCCCCAGCATTTT; cdr3_aa: CASSLTGAHSNQPQHF
d_call: .; j_call: TRBJ1-5; clone_size: .; v_call: TRBV7-8; cdr3_length: 17; cdr3_nt: TGTGCCAGCAGCTTAGGACAGGTTATTATGAAGAATCAGCCCCAGCATTTT; cdr3_aa: CASSLGQVIMKNQPQHF
d_call: .; j_call: TRBJ2-1; clone_size: .; v_call: TRBV3-1/TRBV3-2; cdr3_length: 12; cdr3_nt: TGTGCCAGCACGCCGGGTGGGTATGAGCAGTTCTTC; cdr3_aa: CASTPGGYEQFF
d_call: .; j_call: TRBJ2-1; clone_size: .; v_call: TRBV6-6; cdr3_length: 14; cdr3_nt: TGTGCCAGCAGTTATGGGAGGACCTACAATGAGCAGTTCTTC; cdr3_aa: CASSYGRTYNEQFF
d_call: .; j_call: TRBJ2-4; clone_size: .; v_call: TRBV18; cdr3_length: 17; cdr3_nt: TGTGCCAGCTCACCAACACACAGGGATCGGTTTAAAAACATTCAGTACTTC; cdr3_aa: CASSPTHRDRFKNIQYF
d_call: .; j_call: TRBJ2-7; clone_size: .; v_call: TRBV4-1; cdr3_length: 13; cdr3_nt: TGCGCCAGCAGCCAAGCGCGATCCTACGAGCAGTACTTC; cdr3_aa: CASSQARSYEQYF
d_call: TRBD2; j_call: TRBJ2-7; clone_size: .; v_call: TRBV4-3; cdr3_length: 16; cdr3_nt: TGCGCCAGCAGCAGGTCCGGGAGGGCCTTTCCCTACGAGCAGTACTTC; cdr3_aa: CASSRSGRAFPYEQYF
d_call: TRBD1; j_call: TRBJ1-2; clone_size: .; v_call: TRBV9; cdr3_length: 17; cdr3_nt: TGTGCCAGCAGTGGGGGAATCGACAGGGGATATAACTATGGCTACACCTTC; cdr3_aa: CASSGGIDRGYNYGYTF
d_call: TRBD2; j_call: TRBJ2-7; clone_size: .; v_call: TRBV5-6; cdr3_length: 18; cdr3_nt: TGTGCCAGCAGCTTGAGAGTTAGCGGGAGGGCCAGGGGGGACGAGCAGTACTTC; cdr3_aa: CASSLRVSGRARGDEQYF
d_call: TRBD1; j_call: TRBJ2-5; clone_size: once; v_call: TRBV5-6; cdr3_length: 15; cdr3_nt: TGTGCCAGCAGCCAAAACAGGGGCGGGTTGGAGACCCAGTACTTC; cdr3_aa: CASSQNRGGLETQYF
d_call: TRBD1; j_call: TRBJ1-5; clone_size: once; v_call: TRBV29-1; cdr3_length: 14; cdr3_nt: TGCAGCGTTTCGAGGACAGGGATTGGGCAGCCCCAGCATTTT; cdr3_aa: CSVSRTGIGQPQHF
d_call: TRBD2; j_call: TRBJ2-2; clone_size: .; v_call: TRBV14; cdr3_length: 16; cdr3_nt: TGTGCCAGCAGCCCCTTAGCGGGAGGGCCAGACGGGGAGCTGTTTTTT; cdr3_aa: CASSPLAGGPDGELFF
d_call: .; j_call: TRBJ1-6; clone_size: .; v_call: TRBV28; cdr3_length: 16; cdr3_nt: TGTGCCAGCAGTTTTACCAGGGGCAATTATAATTCACCCCTCCACTTT; cdr3_aa: CASSFTRGNYNSPLHF
d_call: TRBD1; j_call: TRBJ1-2; clone_size: .; v_call: TRBV27; cdr3_length: 18; cdr3_nt: TGTGCCAGCAGTTTATCGTGGGACAGGGGGGGATTTAACTATGGCTACACCTTC; cdr3_aa: CASSLSWDRGGFNYGYTF
d_call: .; j_call: TRBJ1-4; clone_size: .; v_call: TRBV5-1; cdr3_length: 16; cdr3_nt: TGCGCCAGCAGCTTGACAGGAGTCATAAAAAATGAAAAACTGTTTTTT; cdr3_aa: CASSLTGVIKNEKLFF
d_call: TRBD1; j_call: TRBJ1-6; clone_size: .; v_call: TRBV30; cdr3_length: 15; cdr3_nt: TGTGCCTGGAGTTCAGGACAGGTGGGGAATTCACCCCTCCACTTT; cdr3_aa: CAWSSGQVGNSPLHF